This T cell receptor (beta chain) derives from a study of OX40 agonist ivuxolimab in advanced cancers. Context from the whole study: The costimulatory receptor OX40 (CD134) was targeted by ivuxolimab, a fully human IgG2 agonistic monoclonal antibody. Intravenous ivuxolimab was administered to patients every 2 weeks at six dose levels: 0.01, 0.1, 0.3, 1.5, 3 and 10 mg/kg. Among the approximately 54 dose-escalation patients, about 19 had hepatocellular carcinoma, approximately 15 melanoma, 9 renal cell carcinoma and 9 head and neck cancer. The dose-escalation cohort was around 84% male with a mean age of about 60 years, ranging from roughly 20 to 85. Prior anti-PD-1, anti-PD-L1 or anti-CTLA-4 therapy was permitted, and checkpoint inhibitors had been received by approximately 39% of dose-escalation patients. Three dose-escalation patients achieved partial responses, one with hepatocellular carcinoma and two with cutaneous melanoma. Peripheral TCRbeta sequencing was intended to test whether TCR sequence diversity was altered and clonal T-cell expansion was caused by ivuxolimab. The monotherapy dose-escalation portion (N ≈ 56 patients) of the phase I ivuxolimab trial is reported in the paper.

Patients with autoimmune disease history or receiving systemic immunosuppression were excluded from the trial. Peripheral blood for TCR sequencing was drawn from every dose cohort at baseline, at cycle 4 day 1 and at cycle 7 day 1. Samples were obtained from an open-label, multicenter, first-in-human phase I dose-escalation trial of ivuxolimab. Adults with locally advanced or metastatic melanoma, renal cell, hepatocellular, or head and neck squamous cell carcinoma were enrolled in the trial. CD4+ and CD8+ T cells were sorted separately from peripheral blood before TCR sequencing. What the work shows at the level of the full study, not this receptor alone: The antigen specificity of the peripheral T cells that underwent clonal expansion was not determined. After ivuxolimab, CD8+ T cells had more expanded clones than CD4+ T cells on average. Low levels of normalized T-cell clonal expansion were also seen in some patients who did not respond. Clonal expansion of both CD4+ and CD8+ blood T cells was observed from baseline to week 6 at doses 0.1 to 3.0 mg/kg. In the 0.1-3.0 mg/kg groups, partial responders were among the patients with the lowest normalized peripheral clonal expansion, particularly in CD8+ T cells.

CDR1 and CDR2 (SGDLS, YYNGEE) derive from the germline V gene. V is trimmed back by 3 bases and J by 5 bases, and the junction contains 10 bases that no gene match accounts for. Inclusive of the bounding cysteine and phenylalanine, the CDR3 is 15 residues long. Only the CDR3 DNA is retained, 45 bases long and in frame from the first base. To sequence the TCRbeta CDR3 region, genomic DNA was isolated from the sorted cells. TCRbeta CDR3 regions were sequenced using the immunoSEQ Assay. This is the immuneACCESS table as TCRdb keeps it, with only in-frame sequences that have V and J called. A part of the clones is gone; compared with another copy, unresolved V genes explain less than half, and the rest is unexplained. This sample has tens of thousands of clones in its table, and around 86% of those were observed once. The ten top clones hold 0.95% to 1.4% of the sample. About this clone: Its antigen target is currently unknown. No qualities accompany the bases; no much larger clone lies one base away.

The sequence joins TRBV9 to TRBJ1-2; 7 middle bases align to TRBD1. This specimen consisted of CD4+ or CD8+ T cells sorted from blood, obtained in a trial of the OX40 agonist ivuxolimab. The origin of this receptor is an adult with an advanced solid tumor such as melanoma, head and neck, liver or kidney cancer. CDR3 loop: CASSDQQTGVYGYTF. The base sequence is TGTGCCAGCAGCGACCAGCAAACAGGGGTTTATGGCTACACCTTC.